Shown below are 20 T cell receptor beta chains from a single sample sequenced in a study of blood T cell repertoires in COVID-19. This table comes from immunoSEQ multiplex PCR, and its TCRdb copy is limited to in-frame clones, with some not included. Of hundreds of thousands of clones listed, 88% are singletons. The specimen was peripheral blood. These receptors all come from a woman in her 30s with acute or convalescent COVID-19.

V gene TRBV19 combines with J gene TRBJ2-7; 7 bases fit TRBD1. CDR1 and CDR2 from the germline V gene are LNHDA and SQIVND (reference sequence). With V trimmed by 3 bases and J by 3 bases, 5 bases remained unmatched. The CDR3 is 14 residues long. CDR3 protein: CASSIRQGFYEQYF. CDR3 nucleotide sequence: TGTGCCAGTAGTATTAGACAGGGCTTCTACGAGCAGTACTTC. Complete variable domain (other parts from reference TRBV19 and TRBJ2-7): DGGITQSPKYLFRKEGQNVTLSCEQNLNHDAMYWYRQDPGQGLRLIYYSQIVNDFQKGDIAEGYSVSREKKESFPLTVTSAQKNPTAFYLCASSIRQGFYEQYFGPGTRLTVT.

The chain combines TRBV12-5 with TRBJ1-4, with 7 bases aligning to TRBD1. The CDR3 totals 15 residues. J gave up 5 bases and V 1 base, and 4 bases lay outside the gene matches. CDR1 and CDR2 from the germline V gene are LGHNT and FRNRAP. The CDR3 loop reads CASGLEDRTNEKLFF. The DNA of the CDR3 is TGTGCTAGTGGTTTGGAGGACAGGACCAATGAAAAACTGTTTTTT.

The chain has TRBV19 and TRBJ1-1; no reliable D call. The germline gives CDR1 LNHDA, CDR2 SQIVND (reference sequence). This CDR3 is 12 amino acids long. The ends were cut back, 3 bases at V and 6 bases at J, with 8 bases in the middle. CDR3 nucleotide sequence: TGTGCCAGTAGTATCGGGAGTCCTGAAGCTTTCTTT. Translated, it gives CASSIGSPEAFF.

The chain joins TRBV29-1 to TRBJ1-2, with TRBD1 matching 8 bases. CDR3 length: 14 amino acids. With 0 bases clipped from V and 4 bases from J, the junction kept 4 bases outside the gene matches. CDR1 and CDR2 from the germline V gene are SQVTM and ANQGSEA. CDR3 residues: CSVEDLGTGYGYTF. CDR3 sequence (DNA): TGCAGCGTTGAAGATTTAGGGACAGGCTATGGCTACACCTTC.

The chain recombines TRBV29-1 with TRBJ1-1; weak D call: TRBD1 (6 bases). V was clipped by 3 bases and J by 6 bases, with 14 bases between them. Germline CDR1 reads SQVTM; CDR2 reads ANQGSEA. CDR3 length: 13 residues. CDR3 in DNA: TGCAGCGTTGATGACAGGCATGGGGCTGAAGCTTTCTTT. Amino acids: CSVDDRHGAEAFF.

This clone was detected only a few times. The genes are TRBV6-2 or TRBV6-3 and TRBJ1-2; no firm D call. V was shortened by 5 bases and J by 4 bases, with 14 bases between the two germline ends. This CDR3 contains 14 residues. Germline V CDR1 and CDR2: MNHEY, SVGEGT. CDR3 DNA sequence: TGTGCCAGCAGTCCCCTCAGGACTACCTATGGCTACACCTTC. This translates into CASSPLRTTYGYTF.

There are a few counts of this clone. This rearrangement joins TRBV30 to TRBJ1-3, with 7 bases matching TRBD1. V lost 3 bases to trimming and J lost 6 bases; unmatched junction nucleotides: 23. CDR3 length: 19 residues. Germline V CDR1 and CDR2: GTSNPN, SVGIG (reference sequence). The CDR3 loop reads CAWRGHNRQGRVYENTIYF. CDR3 in DNA: TGTGCCTGGAGGGGACATAACAGACAGGGAAGGGTCTATGAAAACACCATATATTTT.

The rearrangement joins TRBV5-1 to TRBJ1-1; D is ambiguous. CDR1 is SGHRS, CDR2 YFSETQ, per germline. This CDR3 comprises 14 residues. The V end was cut by 2 bases, the J end by 1 base, with 9 bases between. The DNA for the CDR3 is TGCGCCAGCAGCTTATATAGAGAGAACACTGAAGCTTTCTTT. Translating gives CASSLYRENTEAFF.

This chain links TRBV3-1 (or the pseudogene TRBV3-2) with TRBJ2-7; 7 nucleotides line up with TRBD2. The junction had 5 bases not matched to a gene; V was cut back by 9 bases and J by 0 bases. The germline V gene has CDR1 LGHDT and CDR2 YNNKEL (reference sequence). The CDR3 is 13 amino acids. The CDR3 DNA follows: TGTGCCAGGGCGGGGGATAGCTCCTACGAGCAGTACTTC. It encodes CARAGDSSYEQYF.

The chain couples TRBV7-9 to TRBJ2-7, with TRBD2 as a possible D gene (6 bases). Trimming took off 1 base at V and 3 bases at J, with 13 bases between the two ends. Germline values: CDR1 SEHNR, CDR2 FQNEAQ (reference sequence). The CDR3 contains 15 residues. The CDR3 DNA reads TGTGCCAGCAGCTTAGTGATGGGAGGAGGCTACGAGCAGTACTTC. Translation: CASSLVMGGGYEQYF.

DNA for the CDR3: TGTGCCAGCAGAAATCCCGTCTACGAGCAGTACTTC. It encodes CASRNPVYEQYF. The chain uses TRBV6-5 and TRBJ2-7; D call uncertain. The CDR3 extends over 12 amino acids. V shed 6 bases and J shed 3 bases, with 9 bases lying between them. Germline V gene sequence: CDR1 MNHEY, CDR2 SVGAGI.

The chain combines TRBV6-1 with TRBJ2-7, with a tentative D call TRBD1 (5 bases). This CDR3 region has 14 residues. The V and J ends lost 0 bases and 2 bases respectively, with 8 bases between them. The germline gives CDR1 MNHNS, CDR2 SASEGT. The CDR3 spells CASSEAMTAYEQYF. Here the CDR3 DNA reads TGTGCCAGCAGTGAAGCGATGACAGCCTACGAGCAGTACTTC.

The rearrangement links TRBV19 to TRBJ2-7, with 8 bases identical to TRBD1. The CDR3 totals 14 residues. The junction had 6 bases not matched to a gene; V was cut back by 5 bases and J by 3 bases. Germline CDR1 LNHDA, CDR2 SQIVND (reference sequence). CDR3 sequence: CASSSSGTGYEQYF. CDR3 in DNA: TGTGCCAGTAGTTCCTCCGGGACAGGCTACGAGCAGTACTTC.

The J gene is TRBJ1-5, the V gene TRBV7-6; D may be TRBD1 (6 bases). CDR1 is SGHVS, CDR2 FNYEAQ, per germline. V gave up 5 bases and J gave up 6 bases, with 20 bases separating them. This CDR3 has 16 amino acids. CDR3 loop: CASSPTGQGSIQPQHF. The CDR3 DNA is TGTGCCAGCAGCCCAACCGGGCAGGGGTCCATTCAGCCCCAGCATTTT.

DNA of the CDR3: TGCGCCAGCAGGATTAGGACAGGAGCGACCGGGGAGCTGTTTTTT. It translates to CASRIRTGATGELFF. The chain joins TRBV5-1 to TRBJ2-2, with 7 bases lining up with TRBD1. The length of the CDR3 is 15 residues. The germline CDR1 and CDR2 sequences are SGHRS and YFSETQ. V lost 5 bases and J lost 5; bases outside the gene matches: 9.

The V and J genes are TRBV29-1 and TRBJ2-2, with TRBD2 matching over 7 bases. The CDR3 has 14 amino acids. Germline V gene sequence: CDR1 SQVTM, CDR2 ANQGSEA. The V gene end was trimmed by 0 bases and the J gene end by 3 bases; junction bases not matched to a gene: 1. CDR3 residues: CSVEDRGDTGELFF. In DNA, the CDR3 is TGCAGCGTTGAAGATCGGGGGGACACCGGGGAGCTGTTTTTT.

The V gene is TRBV9, the J gene TRBJ1-2; TRBD1 matches 9 bases. Germline V gene data show CDR1 as SGDLS and CDR2 as YYNGEE. After removal of 3 bases from V and 7 bases from J, the junction contained 7 bases not matched to a gene. CDR3 length: 14 amino acids. The CDR3 protein is CASSAGTGSVGYTF. In DNA form, the CDR3 reads TGTGCCAGCAGCGCAGGGACAGGGAGTGTTGGCTACACCTTC.

The rearrangement joins TRBV6-2 or TRBV6-3 to TRBJ1-1; 9 nucleotides agree with TRBD1. The CDR3 contains 14 residues. With V trimmed by 5 bases and J by 10 bases, 11 bases remained unmatched. Looked up from germline, CDR1 is MNHEY and CDR2 is SVGEGT. The CDR3 reads CASSTPGQGRRAFF. CDR3 DNA sequence: TGTGCCAGCAGTACCCCGGGACAGGGAAGGCGAGCTTTCTTT.

This sequence joins TRBV2 and TRBJ1-1; weak D call: TRBD1 (5 bases). V lost 10 bases to trimming and J lost 0 bases, with 21 bases between them. Germline lookup yields CDR1 SNHLY and CDR2 FYNNEI. CDR3 length: 16 amino acids. CDR3 in DNA: TGTGCCACCCGAGTGAGACCCGCAGGGATGAACACTGAAGCTTTCTTT. Its translation: CATRVRPAGMNTEAFF.

The chain's CDR3 is CASSQTGGLAKNIQYF. CDR3 coding DNA: TGCGCCAGCAGCCAGACGGGAGGGTTAGCCAAAAACATTCAGTACTTC. J is TRBJ2-4 and V is TRBV4-1; 8 positions agree with TRBD2. V trimming: 3 bases; J trimming: 0 bases; junction bases outside the gene matches: 4. Per germline, CDR1 MGHRA and CDR2 YSYEKL. This CDR3 has 16 residues.